These 24 T cell receptor beta chains were sequenced from one sample in a study of T-cell memory formation after mild COVID-19. In TCRdb, the 5' RACE reads were re-called with MiXCR into one record per CDR3 protein. The sample shows about 400,000 distinct CDR3 sequences, about a sixth of them seen only once. Specimen: PBMCs or a T cell subset sorted from them (not recorded which). These TCRs come from a man aged 18 to 35 who had mild COVID-19 (a few samples of this study predate the infection). Cell type and time point are not known.

This clonotype was detected many times. The germline gene is not matched at one end of the junction; a read error may be the cause. The J gene is TRBJ2-3, the V gene TRBV7-2, with D possibly TRBD2 on 6 matching bases. Germline values: CDR1 SGHTA, CDR2 FQGNSA. This CDR3 is 12 amino acids long. CDR3 amino acids: CASSLNLWTKDF. In DNA, the CDR3 is TGTGCCAGCAGCTTAAATCTCTGGACTAAGGATTTT.

A few counts support this clonotype. The chain joins TRBV5-1 to TRBJ2-4; weak D call: TRBD2 (6 bases). CDR3 length: 16 amino acids. From germline, CDR1 is SGHRS and CDR2 YFSETQ. The V and J ends lost 0 bases and 7 bases respectively, with 17 bases between them. The CDR3 bases are TGCGCCAGCAGCTTGGTAGCTGGGGGGTCGGAGAACATTCAGTACTTC. This encodes CASSLVAGGSENIQYF.

A single count supports this clonotype. The V gene is TRBV4-3, the J gene TRBJ2-1, with D perhaps given as TRBD1 or TRBD2 (5 bases each). V lost 1 base and J lost 5, with 12 bases in between. Germline V gene data show CDR1 as LGHNA and CDR2 as YSLEER. The CDR3 runs 15 residues. The CDR3 nucleotides read TGCGCCAGCAGCCAAGGGGGGATCTATAACAATGAGCAGTTCTTC. This gives the protein CASSQGGIYNNEQFF.

Ten or more counts support this clonotype. V usage is TRBV7-6 and J usage is TRBJ2-5; D is ambiguous. The CDR3 runs to 13 residues. Germline V gene data show CDR1 as SGHVS and CDR2 as FNYEAQ. V lost 4 bases and J 5 bases, leaving 11 bases between the germline ends. The CDR3 loop is CASSWALRETQYF. In DNA, the CDR3 is TGTGCCAGCAGCTGGGCCCTCAGGGAGACCCAGTACTTC.

V usage is TRBV19 and J usage is TRBJ2-7; 7 nucleotides line up with TRBD1. The CDR3 sequence is 14 residues long. Losses at the gene ends were 3 bases for V and 2 bases for J; bases not matched to a gene: 4. In germline, CDR1 is LNHDA, CDR2 SQIVND (reference sequence). CDR3 sequence: CASSIAGTAYEQYF. The CDR3 bases are TGTGCCAGTAGTATCGCCGGGACAGCCTACGAGCAGTACTTC. The full variable domain, completed using reference TRBV19 and TRBJ2-7, is DGGITQSPKYLFRKEGQNVTLSCEQNLNHDAMYWYRQDPGQGLRLIYYSQIVNDFQKGDIAEGYSVSREKKESFPLTVTSAQKNPTAFYLCASSIAGTAYEQYFGPGTRLTVT.

This clonotype was counted at least ten times. V and J are TRBV24-1 and TRBJ2-3; unclear D gene. V was shortened by 5 bases and J by 1 base, with 6 bases between the two germline ends. The germline V gene has CDR1 KGHDR and CDR2 SFDVKD. This CDR3 has 13 residues. CDR3 DNA sequence: TGTGCCACCAGTGGCCGGGGCACAGATACGCAGTATTTT. Its protein is CATSGRGTDTQYF.

The rearrangement links TRBV4-3 to TRBJ2-1; unclear D gene. CDR3 length equals 14 residues. V was clipped by 0 bases and J by 3 bases, with 6 bases between them. CDR1 and CDR2 from the germline V gene are LGHNA and YSLEER. CDR3 residues: CASSQEVVYNEQFF. Here the CDR3 DNA reads TGCGCCAGCAGCCAAGAGGTAGTCTACAATGAGCAGTTCTTC.

This clonotype came up many times. The rearrangement joins TRBV7-2 to TRBJ2-5; D gene unclear. Trimming cost V 2 bases and J 1 base, with 5 bases left between them. CDR3 length equals 13 residues. From germline, CDR1 is SGHTA and CDR2 FQGNSA. The CDR3 DNA is TGTGCCAGCAGCTTACAGATCCAAGAGACCCAGTACTTC. This encodes CASSLQIQETQYF.

The genes are TRBV7-2 and TRBJ1-5, with 8 bases fitting TRBD1. The CDR3 covers 14 residues. CDR1 is SGHTA and CDR2 is FQGNSA in the germline V gene. After removal of 5 bases from V and 7 bases from J, the junction contained 7 bases not matched to a gene. CDR3 protein: CASSTDRGTQPQHF. CDR3 in DNA: TGTGCCAGCAGCACCGACAGGGGTACACAGCCCCAGCATTTT.

This clonotype was found many times. V gene TRBV5-1 combines with J gene TRBJ2-1, with 7 bases lining up with TRBD1. Germline V gene sequence: CDR1 SGHRS, CDR2 YFSETQ. This CDR3 has 15 residues. V was clipped by 4 bases and J by 0 bases; unmatched bases: 4. The chain's CDR3 is CASSRGQSSYNEQFF. The CDR3, as DNA: TGCGCCAGCAGCCGGGGACAGAGCTCCTACAATGAGCAGTTCTTC.

This clonotype was detected once. This chain links TRBV7-2 with TRBJ1-1; 12 nucleotides line up with TRBD1. Unmatched junction bases numbered 5, after V lost 1 base and J lost 11 bases. This CDR3 has 14 amino acids. Germline V CDR1 and CDR2: SGHTA, FQGNSA. CDR3 DNA sequence: TGTGCCAGCAGCTTAGAAGGGACAGGGGGCCCGGCTTTCTTT. It is translated as CASSLEGTGGPAFF. The full variable domain, with the rest looked up from reference TRBV7-2 and TRBJ1-1, is GAGVSQSPSNKVTEKGKDVELRCDPISGHTALYWYRQSLGQGLEFLIYFQGNSAPDKSGLPSDRFSAERTGGSVSTLTIQRTQQEDSAVYLCASSLEGTGGPAFFGQGTRLTVV.

This clonotype was found a few times. The V and J genes are TRBV29-1 and TRBJ2-3; D call uncertain. With 1 base removed from V and 3 bases from J, the gap between germline ends came to 14 bases. CDR1 is SQVTM, CDR2 ANQGSEA, per germline. The CDR3 is 15 residues long. The chain's CDR3 is CSVEGLGDPTDTQYF. The CDR3 bases are TGCAGCGTTGAAGGACTCGGAGACCCTACAGATACGCAGTATTTT.

This clonotype was observed a few times. The chain uses TRBV11-2 and TRBJ1-1; 8 bases fit TRBD1. Trimming took 5 bases from V and 10 from J; bases not matched to a gene: 18. Germline loops: CDR1 SGHAT, CDR2 FQNNGV. The length of the CDR3 is 16 residues. The CDR3 loop is CASSAGQDPLSSGAFF. As DNA, the CDR3 is TGTGCCAGCAGCGCGGGACAGGATCCACTATCGTCTGGAGCTTTCTTT.

The rearrangement joins TRBV3-2 to TRBJ2-7. TRBV3-2 is a pseudogene segment. This CDR3 contains 14 residues. The CDR3 nucleotides are TGTGCCAGCAGCCAGTCGCTCTCCGGCGACGAGCAGTACGTC. Its protein product is CASSQSLSGDEQYV.

The chain is built from TRBV7-2 and TRBJ1-1, with D maybe TRBD1 (6 bases). The V and J ends lost 4 bases and 4 bases respectively, with 13 bases between them. Looked up from germline, CDR1 is SGHTA and CDR2 is FQGNSA. The CDR3 is 14 residues long. The DNA for the CDR3 is TGTGCCAGCAGCTCTAACCAGGGGCGCACTGAAGCTTTCTTT. Translating it yields CASSSNQGRTEAFF.

The chain has TRBV5-5 and TRBJ2-1; no firm D call. V dropped 6 bases and J dropped 3 bases, with 16 bases sitting between them. This CDR3 has 15 amino acids. The V gene's germline CDR1 is SGHKS and CDR2 YYEKEE (reference sequence). The CDR3 DNA follows: TGTGCCAGCACTCCGGGTTTCGCAGTCTACAATGAGCAGTTCTTC. Its protein is CASTPGFAVYNEQFF.

This chain connects TRBV15 to TRBJ1-3; D is undetermined. This CDR3 region has 15 residues. Per germline, CDR1 LNHNV and CDR2 YYDKDF (reference sequence). V was cut by 0 bases and J by 1 base, with 7 bases left in between. CDR3: CATSREQFSGNTIYF. CDR3 sequence (DNA): TGTGCCACCAGCAGAGAACAGTTTTCTGGAAACACCATATATTTT.

In its sample, this clonotype was seen a few times. CDR3 region: CASSSGVQGLAKNIQYF. In DNA form, the CDR3 reads TGTGCCAGCAGCTCCGGCGTACAGGGGTTAGCCAAAAACATTCAGTACTTC. V and J are TRBV7-9 and TRBJ2-4, with 7 bases aligning to TRBD1. The V and J ends lost 4 bases and 0 bases, in that order; junction bases with no gene match: 9. The length of the CDR3 is 17 residues. CDR1 SEHNR and CDR2 FQNEAQ come from the germline V gene (reference sequence).

This clonotype was detected only a few times. V is TRBV7-9 and J is TRBJ2-3, with D possibly matching TRBD1 (7 bases). Germline V gene data show CDR1 as SEHNR and CDR2 as FQNEAQ (reference sequence). The CDR3 has 14 amino acids. With 5 bases removed from V and 4 bases from J, the gap between germline ends came to 13 bases. The CDR3 bases are TGTGCCAGCAGCCCCCCAGGGGGGCCAGATACGCAGTATTTT. It yields the protein CASSPPGGPDTQYF.

This clonotype has a handful of counts. The V and J genes are TRBV5-8 and TRBJ2-6; D may be TRBD1 or TRBD2 (5 bases each). Germline V gene lookup returns CDR1 SGHTS and CDR2 YDEGEE. V shed 10 bases and J shed 0 bases, with 17 bases lying between them. The CDR3 sequence is 16 residues long. The CDR3 region is CAGGPWSLSGANVLTF. The DNA for the CDR3 is TGTGCCGGGGGACCGTGGAGCCTCTCTGGGGCCAACGTCCTGACTTTC.

The chain is built from TRBV19 and TRBJ1-1, with a possible D match to TRBD1 (5 bases). This CDR3 is 13 amino acids long. Germline CDR1 is LNHDA and CDR2 is SQIVND (reference sequence). V lost 10 bases, J lost 0 bases, and 12 bases lay in between. The DNA for the CDR3 is TGTGCCACCTCGGGACTCCTGAACACTGAAGCTTTCTTT. Translating gives CATSGLLNTEAFF.

This sequence joins TRBV5-8 and TRBJ2-5; the match to TRBD2 covers 9 bases. V shed 2 bases, J shed 1 base, and the junction held 9 bases outside the gene matches. This CDR3 is built from 17 residues. Germline CDR1 reads SGHTS; CDR2 reads YDEGEE. The CDR3 region is CASSFTLGAGGQETQYF. Here the CDR3 DNA reads TGTGCCAGCAGCTTTACGCTCGGAGCGGGGGGCCAAGAGACCCAGTACTTC.

This clonotype was observed a handful of times. This chain uses TRBV5-4 with TRBJ2-7; possible D gene TRBD2, 6 bases. The CDR3 spans 14 residues. V dropped 2 bases and J dropped 4 bases, with 13 bases sitting between them. Germline loops: CDR1 SGHNT, CDR2 YYREEE (reference sequence). The CDR3 is CASSFRDSKYEQYF. As DNA, the CDR3 is TGTGCCAGCAGCTTCCGGGACTCAAAATACGAGCAGTACTTC. The full variable domain, completed using reference TRBV5-4 and TRBJ2-7, is ETGVTQSPTHLIKTRGQQVTLRCSSQSGHNTVSWYQQALGQGPQFIFQYYREEENGRGNFPPRFSGLQFPNYSSELNVNALELDDSALYLCASSFRDSKYEQYFGPGTRLTVT.

In its sample, this clonotype was seen a few times. The genes are TRBV3-1 and TRBJ2-5, with 7 bases identical to TRBD2. The CDR3 extends over 17 amino acids. The germline V gene encodes CDR1 LGHDT and CDR2 YNNKEL (reference sequence). The V segment lost 6 bases and the J segment 5 bases; nucleotides outside the gene matches: 18. The CDR3 DNA sequence: TGTGCCAGCAGGAACCTCAGCGGGGCCCGGTCCGGGGAGACCCAGTACTTC. Amino acids: CASRNLSGARSGETQYF.